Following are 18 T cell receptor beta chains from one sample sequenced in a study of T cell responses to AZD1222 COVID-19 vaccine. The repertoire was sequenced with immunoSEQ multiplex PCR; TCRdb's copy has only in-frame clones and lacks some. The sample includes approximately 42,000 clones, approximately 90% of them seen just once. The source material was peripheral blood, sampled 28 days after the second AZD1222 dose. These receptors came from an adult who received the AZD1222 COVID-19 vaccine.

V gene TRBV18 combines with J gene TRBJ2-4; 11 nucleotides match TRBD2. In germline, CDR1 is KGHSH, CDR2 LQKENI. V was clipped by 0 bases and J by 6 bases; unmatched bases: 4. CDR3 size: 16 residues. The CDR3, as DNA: TGTGCCAGCTCACCACCGCTAGGGACTAGCGGAAACATTCAGTACTTC. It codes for CASSPPLGTSGNIQYF.

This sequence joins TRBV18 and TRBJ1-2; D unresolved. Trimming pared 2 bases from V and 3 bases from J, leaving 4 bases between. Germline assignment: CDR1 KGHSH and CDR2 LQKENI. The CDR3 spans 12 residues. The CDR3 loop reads CASSPDDYGYTF. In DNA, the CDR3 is TGTGCCAGCTCACCAGACGACTATGGCTACACCTTC.

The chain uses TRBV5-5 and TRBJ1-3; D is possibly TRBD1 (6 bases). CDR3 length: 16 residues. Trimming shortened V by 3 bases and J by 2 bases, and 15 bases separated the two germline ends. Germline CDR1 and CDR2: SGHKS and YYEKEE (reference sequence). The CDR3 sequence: CASSYQTGNAGNTIYF. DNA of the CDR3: TGTGCCAGCAGCTACCAAACAGGGAACGCTGGAAACACCATATATTTT.

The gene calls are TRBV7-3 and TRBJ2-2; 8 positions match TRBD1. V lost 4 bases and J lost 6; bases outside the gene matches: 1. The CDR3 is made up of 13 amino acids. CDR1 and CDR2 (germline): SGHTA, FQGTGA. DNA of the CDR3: TGTGCCAGCAGCTGGGGACAGGCCGGGGAGCTGTTTTTT. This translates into CASSWGQAGELFF.

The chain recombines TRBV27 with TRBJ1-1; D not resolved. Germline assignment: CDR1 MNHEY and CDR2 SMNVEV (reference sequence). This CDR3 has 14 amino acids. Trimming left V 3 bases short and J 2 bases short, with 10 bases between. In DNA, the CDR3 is TGTGCCAGCAGTTTCGCGGGGTTAAACACTGAAGCTTTCTTT. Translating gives CASSFAGLNTEAFF.

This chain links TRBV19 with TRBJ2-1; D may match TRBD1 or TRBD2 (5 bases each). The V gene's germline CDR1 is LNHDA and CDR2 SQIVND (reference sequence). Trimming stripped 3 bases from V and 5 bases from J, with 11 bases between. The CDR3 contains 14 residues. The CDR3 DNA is TGTGCCAGTAGTATGCTGGGACGAAACAATGAGCAGTTCTTC. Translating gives CASSMLGRNNEQFF.

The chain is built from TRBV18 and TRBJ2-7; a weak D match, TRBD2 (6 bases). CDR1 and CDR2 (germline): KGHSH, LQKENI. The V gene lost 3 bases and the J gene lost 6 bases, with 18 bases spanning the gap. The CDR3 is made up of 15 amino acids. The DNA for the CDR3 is TGTGCCAGCTCACCGACCTGGGACTCTGGGCTCGAGCAGTACTTC. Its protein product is CASSPTWDSGLEQYF. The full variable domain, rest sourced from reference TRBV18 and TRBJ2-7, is NAGVMQNPRHLVRRRGQEARLRCSPMKGHSHVYWYRQLPEEGLKFMVYLQKENIIDESGMPKERFSAEFPKEGPSILRIQQVVRGDSAAYFCASSPTWDSGLEQYFGPGTRLTVT.

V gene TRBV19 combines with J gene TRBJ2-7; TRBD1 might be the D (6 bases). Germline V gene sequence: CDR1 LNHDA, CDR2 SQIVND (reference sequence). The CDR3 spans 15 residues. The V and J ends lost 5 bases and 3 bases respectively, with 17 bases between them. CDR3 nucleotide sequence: TGTGCCAGTAGTCCCGGGACATCAAGAGGCTACGAGCAGTACTTC. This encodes CASSPGTSRGYEQYF.

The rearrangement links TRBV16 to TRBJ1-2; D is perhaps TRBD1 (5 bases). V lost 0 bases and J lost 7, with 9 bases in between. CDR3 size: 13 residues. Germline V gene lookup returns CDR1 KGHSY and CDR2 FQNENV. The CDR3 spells CASSQSDGGGYTF. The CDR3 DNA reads TGTGCCAGCAGCCAATCAGATGGGGGTGGCTACACCTTC.

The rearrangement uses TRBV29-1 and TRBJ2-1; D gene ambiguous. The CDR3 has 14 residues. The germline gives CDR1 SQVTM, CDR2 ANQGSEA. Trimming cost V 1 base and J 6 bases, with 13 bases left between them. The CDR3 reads CSVEVALKGNEQFF. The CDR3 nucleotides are TGCAGCGTTGAAGTGGCCCTCAAAGGCAATGAGCAGTTCTTC.

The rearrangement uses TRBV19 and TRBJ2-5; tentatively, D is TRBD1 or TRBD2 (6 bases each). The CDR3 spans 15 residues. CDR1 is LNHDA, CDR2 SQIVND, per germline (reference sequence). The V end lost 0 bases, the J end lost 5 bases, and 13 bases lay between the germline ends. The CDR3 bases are TGTGCCAGTAGTATAGATGGGAGGAGGGGGGAGACCCAGTACTTC. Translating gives CASSIDGRRGETQYF. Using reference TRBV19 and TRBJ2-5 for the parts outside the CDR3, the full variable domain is DGGITQSPKYLFRKEGQNVTLSCEQNLNHDAMYWYRQDPGQGLRLIYYSQIVNDFQKGDIAEGYSVSREKKESFPLTVTSAQKNPTAFYLCASSIDGRRGETQYFGPGTRLLVL.

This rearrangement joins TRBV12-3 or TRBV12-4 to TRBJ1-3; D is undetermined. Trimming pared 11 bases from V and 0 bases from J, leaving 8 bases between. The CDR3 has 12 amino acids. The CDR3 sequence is CAGKFSGNTIYF. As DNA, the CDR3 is TGTGCCGGGAAGTTCTCTGGAAACACCATATATTTT.

CDR3 residues: CASSLIGGGSRYNEQFF. The CDR3 nucleotides are TGTGCCAGCAGTCTGATAGGAGGCGGGAGCAGGTACAATGAGCAGTTCTTC. The rearrangement uses TRBV28 and TRBJ2-1, with 7 bases lining up with TRBD2. The ends lost 5 bases at V and 4 bases at J; junction bases unmatched: 14. This CDR3 has 17 residues. Per the germline V gene, CDR1 is MDHEN and CDR2 is SYDVKM.

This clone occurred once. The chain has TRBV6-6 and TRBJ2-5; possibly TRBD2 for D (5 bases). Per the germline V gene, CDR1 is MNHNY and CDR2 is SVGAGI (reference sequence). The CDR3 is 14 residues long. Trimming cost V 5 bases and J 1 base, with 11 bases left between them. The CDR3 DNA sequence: TGTGCCAGCAGTAACGGGGTACGCCAAGAGACCCAGTACTTC. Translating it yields CASSNGVRQETQYF.

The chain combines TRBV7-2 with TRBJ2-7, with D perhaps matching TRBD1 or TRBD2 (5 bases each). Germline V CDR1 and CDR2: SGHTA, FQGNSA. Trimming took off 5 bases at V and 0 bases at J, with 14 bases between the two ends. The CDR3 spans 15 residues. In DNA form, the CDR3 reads TGTGCCAGCAGCGAAGGGGCAGGGAGCTCCTACGAGCAGTACTTC. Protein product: CASSEGAGSSYEQYF. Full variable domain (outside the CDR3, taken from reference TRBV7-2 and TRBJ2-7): GAGVSQSPSNKVTEKGKDVELRCDPISGHTALYWYRQSLGQGLEFLIYFQGNSAPDKSGLPSDRFSAERTGGSVSTLTIQRTQQEDSAVYLCASSEGAGSSYEQYFGPGTRLTVT.

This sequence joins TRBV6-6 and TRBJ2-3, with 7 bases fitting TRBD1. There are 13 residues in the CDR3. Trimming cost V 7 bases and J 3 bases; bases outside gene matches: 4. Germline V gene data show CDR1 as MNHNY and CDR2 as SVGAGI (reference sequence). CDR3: CASKNRGTDTQYF. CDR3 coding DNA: TGTGCCAGCAAGAACAGGGGAACAGATACGCAGTATTTT.

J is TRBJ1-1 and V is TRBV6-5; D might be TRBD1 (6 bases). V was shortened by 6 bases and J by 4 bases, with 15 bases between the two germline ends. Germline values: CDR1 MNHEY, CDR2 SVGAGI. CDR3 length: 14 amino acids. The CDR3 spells CASSTGGRFTEAFF. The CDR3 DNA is TGTGCCAGCAGCACCGGGGGGCGCTTCACTGAAGCTTTCTTT.

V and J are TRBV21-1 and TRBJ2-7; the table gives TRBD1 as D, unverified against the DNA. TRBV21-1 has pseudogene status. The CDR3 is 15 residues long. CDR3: CASSTPGQSLYEQYF. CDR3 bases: TGTGCCAGCAGCACTCCGGGACAGAGCCTCTACGAGCAGTACTTC.